These 5 T cell receptor beta chains were sequenced from one sample in a study of blood T cell repertoires in COVID-19. Produced via immunoSEQ multiplex PCR; TCRdb's table is partial and in-frame only. The sample yields approximately 280,000 clones, roughly 85% seen once. The sequencing input was PBMCs or T cells enriched from blood (not recorded which). The receptors come from a man aged 40-49 years who had been exposed to COVID-19.

This chain joins TRBV21-1 and TRBJ1-1; TRBD1 is the table's D call and was not checked against the DNA. TRBV21-1 corresponds to a pseudogene. The CDR3 is 16 amino acids. DNA of the CDR3: TGTGCCAGCAGCAACTCTATCACAGGGGTGTGGACTGAAGCTTTCTTT. Its protein product is CASSNSITGVWTEAFF.

This sequence joins TRBV3-1 (or the pseudogene TRBV3-2) and TRBJ2-7; 9 bases fit TRBD2. V was pared by 4 bases and J by 6 bases, with 7 bases of the junction left unmatched. Germline V lookup: CDR1 LGHDT, CDR2 YNNKEL (reference sequence). The CDR3 covers 14 residues. The CDR3, as DNA: TGTGCCAGCAGCCCTCCGGCGGGAGGGCCCGAGCAGTACTTC. Translation: CASSPPAGGPEQYF.

The chain combines TRBV7-8 with TRBJ2-1; 10 positions agree with TRBD1. The V segment lost 3 bases and the J segment 7 bases; nucleotides outside the gene matches: 12. CDR1 is SGHVS and CDR2 is FQNEAQ in the germline V gene. This CDR3 contains 17 residues. CDR3 bases: TGTGCCAGCAGCTTCGTACCCGGGACAGGGGTGAGAAATGAGCAGTTCTTC. As protein: CASSFVPGTGVRNEQFF.

The J gene is TRBJ2-7, the V gene TRBV5-4; 7 bases are a match to TRBD1. This CDR3 contains 15 residues. The junction had 11 bases not matched to a gene; V was cut back by 4 bases and J by 4 bases. The germline CDR1 and CDR2 sequences are SGHNT and YYREEE (reference sequence). As DNA, the CDR3 is TGTGCCAGCAGCCAAGGTACCGGGACAGAATACGAGCAGTACTTC. Protein: CASSQGTGTEYEQYF.

The chain combines TRBV4-2 with TRBJ2-1, with TRBD2 identical over 8 bases. This CDR3 region has 16 residues. Trimming at V came to 0 bases and at J to 5 bases, leaving 6 bases not matched to a gene. The germline gives CDR1 LGHNA, CDR2 YNFKEQ. Here the CDR3 DNA reads TGTGCCAGCAGCCAAGATCGGGGGGGGATCGACAATGAGCAGTTCTTC. Translating it yields CASSQDRGGIDNEQFF.